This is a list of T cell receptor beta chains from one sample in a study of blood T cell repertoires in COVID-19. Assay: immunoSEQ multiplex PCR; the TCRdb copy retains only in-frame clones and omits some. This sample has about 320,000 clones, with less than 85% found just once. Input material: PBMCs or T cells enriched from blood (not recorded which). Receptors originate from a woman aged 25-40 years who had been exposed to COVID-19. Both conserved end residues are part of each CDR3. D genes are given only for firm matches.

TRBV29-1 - CSVSQGRAYYGYTF
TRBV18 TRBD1 CAMGQGNGYTF
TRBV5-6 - CASSLITDGGEAFF
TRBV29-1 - CSVEPTGLPNQPQHF
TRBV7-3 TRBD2 CASSQPPGLASGELFF
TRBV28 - CASKPYRDSNTEAFF
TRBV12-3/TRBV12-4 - CASSFGPGEQYF
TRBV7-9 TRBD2 CASSLASGGANEQFF
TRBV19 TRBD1 CATQDRAETQYF
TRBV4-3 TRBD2 CASSLAGLAGETQYF
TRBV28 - CASGPYTF
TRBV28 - CASSPPQVQETQYF
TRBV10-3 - CAINNRDQETQYF
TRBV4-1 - CASSQDTGVMNEQYF
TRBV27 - CASSLGGNSPLHF
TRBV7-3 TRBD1 CASSSTDRGGEQFF
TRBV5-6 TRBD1 CASSSISQGAVEQYF
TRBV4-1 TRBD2 CASSQRSSGRGYNEQFF
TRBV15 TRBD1 CATSLTGGYEQYF
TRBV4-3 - CASSEGYSNQPQHF
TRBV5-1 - CASSARQETQYF
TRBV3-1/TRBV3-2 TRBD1 CASPRSGGSMNTEAFF
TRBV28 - CASSLRGSDETQYF
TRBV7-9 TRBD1 CASSLIGIGGTGGNTEAFF
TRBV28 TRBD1 CASTAGQGSGEQYF
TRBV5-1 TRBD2 CASSPRTSNKYNEQFF
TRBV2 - CASSKNKGRDAFF
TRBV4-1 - CASSQRTGTRITYEQYF
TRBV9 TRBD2 CASSLLRSGGPPGELFF
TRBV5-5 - CASSQGERPEQYF
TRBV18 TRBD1 CASSPGQGFRNEQYF
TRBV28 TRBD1 CASSFSGTGGYEQYF
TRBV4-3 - CASSQGLDGQETQYF
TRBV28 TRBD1 CASRIQGATRGYTF
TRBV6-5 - CASSYSRGMGGYTF
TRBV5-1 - CASSKEGWTEAFF
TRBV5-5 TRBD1 CASSFGQGGQYF
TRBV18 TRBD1 CASSLRDRADYGYTF
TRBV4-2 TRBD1 CASSQTGGRSPLHF
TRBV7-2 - CASSLYSVRGTSDTQYF
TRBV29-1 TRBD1 CSVLIGQGLNTEAFF
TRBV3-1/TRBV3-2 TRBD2 CASSPGGGEREQYF
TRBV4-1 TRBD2 CASSQGASGGARETQYF